These 20 T cell receptor beta chains came from one sample sequenced in a study of blood T cell repertoires in COVID-19. Generated by immunoSEQ multiplex PCR, the TCRdb table keeps only in-frame clones and is missing some. The sample has over 150,000 clones, just under 90% seen once; the top ten hold 10% to 13%. Sequencing used peripheral blood. The receptors stem from a woman in her seventies with COVID-19, enrolled during active disease.

The chain links TRBV7-3 to TRBJ2-7, with 8 bases that match TRBD2. The germline CDR1 and CDR2 sequences are SGHTA and FQGTGA. CDR3 size: 15 residues. Trimming removed 4 bases from V and 2 bases from J; junction bases left unmatched: 7. The CDR3 sequence: CASSYRGGSPYEQYF. DNA of the CDR3: TGTGCCAGCAGCTACCGGGGGGGCAGCCCCTACGAGCAGTACTTC.

The chain joins TRBV11-3 to TRBJ2-1, with TRBD1 as a possible D gene (7 bases). Trimming shortened V by 8 bases and J by 6 bases, and 14 bases separated the two germline ends. CDR1 is SGHNT and CDR2 is YENEEA in the germline V gene. This CDR3 region has 13 residues. CDR3 coding DNA: TGTGCCAGCGGAGGGACAGCTGGCAATGAGCAGTTCTTC. It codes for CASGGTAGNEQFF.

The chain couples TRBV19 to TRBJ1-2; no reliable D call. Germline V gene lookup returns CDR1 LNHDA and CDR2 SQIVND (reference sequence). The CDR3 covers 13 residues. V dropped 7 bases and J dropped 5 bases, with 14 bases sitting between them. The CDR3: CASTAGRQYGYTF. Here the CDR3 DNA reads TGTGCCAGTACCGCGGGCAGGCAATATGGCTACACCTTC.

CDR3 nucleotide sequence: TGTGCCAGCAGTTTAAGAGCCGGAGAGACCCAGTACTTC. Translating gives CASSLRAGETQYF. The chain combines TRBV27 with TRBJ2-5, with D uncertain. V gave up 2 bases and J gave up 4 bases, with 8 bases separating them. This CDR3 is built from 13 residues. Per the germline V gene, CDR1 is MNHEY and CDR2 is SMNVEV (reference sequence).

CDR3 sequence reads: CASSSGTVTINEKLFF. CDR3 nucleotides: TGTGCCAGCAGTTCCGGGACAGTCACAATTAATGAAAAACTGTTTTTT. The chain joins TRBV28 to TRBJ1-4, with TRBD1 identical over 7 bases. CDR1 is MDHEN and CDR2 is SYDVKM in the germline V gene. Losses at the gene ends were 4 bases for V and 4 bases for J; bases not matched to a gene: 9. There are 16 residues in the CDR3. Full variable domain (rest looked up from reference TRBV28 and TRBJ1-4): DVKVTQSSRYLVKRTGEKVFLECVQDMDHENMFWYRQDPGLGLRLIYFSYDVKMKEKGDIPEGYSVSREKKERFSLILESASTNQTSMYLCASSSGTVTINEKLFFGSGTQLSVL.

The rearrangement joins TRBV12-3 or TRBV12-4 to TRBJ1-4; 7 bases fit TRBD1. The length of the CDR3 is 13 residues. V was clipped by 3 bases and J by 7 bases; unmatched bases: 2. Here the CDR3 reads CASSFRQGEKLFF. CDR3 coding DNA: TGTGCCAGCAGTTTCCGACAGGGTGAAAAACTGTTTTTT.

The gene calls are TRBV7-2 and TRBJ1-1, with no clear D. V gave up 5 bases and J gave up 0 bases, with 10 bases separating them. This CDR3 has 14 residues. Per the germline V gene, CDR1 is SGHTA and CDR2 is FQGNSA. Here the CDR3 reads CASSPNGLNTEAFF. The CDR3 nucleotides read TGTGCCAGCAGCCCAAATGGCTTGAACACTGAAGCTTTCTTT.

The CDR3 sequence: CASSESAVGTDTQYF. DNA of the CDR3: TGCGCCAGCAGTGAGTCGGCGGTGGGCACAGATACGCAGTATTTT. J is TRBJ2-3 and V is TRBV10-1, with D unclear. The V gene lost 0 bases and the J gene lost 1 base, with 8 bases spanning the gap. The CDR3 consists of 15 residues. The germline V gene encodes CDR1 WNHNN and CDR2 SYGVQD (reference sequence).

This CDR3 is CASSFSRTGYSYSGNTIYF. In nucleotides, the CDR3 is TGTGCCAGCAGCTTTTCGCGGACAGGGTATTCGTACTCTGGAAACACCATATATTTT. The V gene is TRBV7-9, the J gene TRBJ1-3; 8 bases map to TRBD1. Germline V gives CDR1 SEHNR, CDR2 FQNEAQ (reference sequence). The CDR3 covers 19 residues. V trimming: 3 bases; J trimming: 0 bases; junction bases outside the gene matches: 13.

The J gene is TRBJ1-1, the V gene TRBV5-1; D gene ambiguous. Between the trimmed V and J ends, which lost 4 bases and 1 base, there was a span of 11 bases. This CDR3 spans 14 amino acids. From germline, CDR1 is SGHRS and CDR2 YFSETQ. CDR3 sequence: CASSLRAENTEAFF. The CDR3 nucleotides read TGCGCCAGCAGCCTGAGGGCGGAGAACACTGAAGCTTTCTTT.

The table lists this clone with a few counts. The J gene is TRBJ2-7, the V gene TRBV7-3, with 10 bases lining up with TRBD1. This CDR3 comprises 14 residues. In germline, CDR1 is SGHTA, CDR2 FQGTGA. Trimming removed 4 bases from V and 7 bases from J; junction bases left unmatched: 7. The CDR3 loop is CASSSGTGVGEQYF. CDR3 DNA: TGTGCCAGCAGCTCCGGGACAGGGGTAGGGGAGCAGTACTTC.

This chain links TRBV3-1 (or the pseudogene TRBV3-2) with TRBJ2-2; TRBD1 aligns across 8 bases. With V trimmed by 0 bases and J by 8 bases, 8 bases remained unmatched. The germline CDR1 and CDR2 sequences are LGHDT and YNNKEL (reference sequence). The CDR3 spans 16 residues. The CDR3 nucleotides are TGTGCCAGCAGCCAAGACCGGACAGGGCTCAAAGGGGAGCTGTTTTTT. Encoded protein: CASSQDRTGLKGELFF.

The rearrangement joins TRBV19 to TRBJ2-2; D is perhaps TRBD1 (6 bases). Germline loops: CDR1 LNHDA, CDR2 SQIVND (reference sequence). With 3 bases removed from V and 7 bases from J, the gap between germline ends came to 12 bases. The CDR3 contains 14 residues. The CDR3: CASSIRDIGGELFF. The CDR3 region has the DNA TGTGCCAGTAGTATTAGGGACATTGGCGGGGAGCTGTTTTTT. The entire variable domain, with the rest obtained from reference TRBV19 and TRBJ2-2, is as follows: DGGITQSPKYLFRKEGQNVTLSCEQNLNHDAMYWYRQDPGQGLRLIYYSQIVNDFQKGDIAEGYSVSREKKESFPLTVTSAQKNPTAFYLCASSIRDIGGELFFGEGSRLTVL.

The chain links TRBV4-2 to TRBJ1-4; the D gene is possibly TRBD1 (5 bases). Trimming stripped 0 bases from V and 3 bases from J, with 11 bases between. Germline V gene lookup returns CDR1 LGHNA and CDR2 YNFKEQ. The CDR3 has 16 residues. The CDR3 here is CASSQDGSGANEKLFF. DNA for the CDR3: TGTGCCAGCAGCCAAGACGGGTCGGGGGCTAATGAAAAACTGTTTTTT.

The V call is TRBV23-1, the J call TRBJ1-3; TRBD1 might be the D (6 bases). TRBV23-1 is sorted into the ORF group, with uncertain function. This CDR3 spans 19 amino acids. V lost 0 bases and J lost 0, with 18 bases in between. The CDR3 spells CASSQSLPGGGGSGNTIYF. The CDR3 bases are TGCGCCAGCAGTCAATCCCTACCGGGGGGAGGGGGCTCTGGAAACACCATATATTTT.

The chain joins TRBV5-4 to TRBJ1-2; 10 nucleotides line up with TRBD1. The CDR3 contains 16 residues. The germline V gene has CDR1 SGHNT and CDR2 YYREEE (reference sequence). V lost 1 base and J lost 4; bases outside the gene matches: 7. The CDR3 region has the DNA TGTGCCAGCAGCTTGTCTGGGGACAGGGGCACCTATGGCTACACCTTC. Its translation is CASSLSGDRGTYGYTF. Full variable domain (remainder filled in from reference TRBV5-4 and TRBJ1-2): ETGVTQSPTHLIKTRGQQVTLRCSSQSGHNTVSWYQQALGQGPQFIFQYYREEENGRGNFPPRFSGLQFPNYSSELNVNALELDDSALYLCASSLSGDRGTYGYTFGSGTRLTVV.

This clone was seen more than once but under ten times. The V gene is TRBV2, the J gene TRBJ2-2; weak D call: TRBD1 (6 bases). The germline V gene has CDR1 SNHLY and CDR2 FYNNEI. The germline V and J ends were trimmed by 7 bases and 4 bases, with 19 bases remaining between them. The CDR3 is made up of 16 amino acids. The CDR3 spells CASKASGTIGTGELFF. For the CDR3, the DNA is TGTGCCAGCAAGGCTTCTGGGACAATAGGCACCGGGGAGCTGTTTTTT.

This clone was found once. This chain links TRBV27 with TRBJ1-5; D ambiguous. V lost 3 bases to trimming and J lost 4 bases, with 7 bases between them. This CDR3 has 13 residues. Germline lookup yields CDR1 MNHEY and CDR2 SMNVEV (reference sequence). CDR3 loop: CASSFSRNQPQHF. CDR3 DNA sequence: TGTGCCAGCAGTTTTTCCCGGAATCAGCCCCAGCATTTT.

Written as DNA, the CDR3 is TGTGCCAGCAGCTCCGGGGATAATGAAAAACTGTTTTTT. It translates to CASSSGDNEKLFF. The chain has TRBV11-2 and TRBJ1-4; D uncertain. There are 13 residues in the CDR3. The V gene's germline CDR1 is SGHAT and CDR2 FQNNGV. Deletions cut 4 bases from V and 4 bases from J, with 7 bases between.

The chain has TRBV10-1 and TRBJ2-1, with D perhaps TRBD2 (6 bases). This CDR3 has 13 amino acids. Trimming removed 6 bases from V and 9 bases from J, with 15 bases in between. Germline V lookup: CDR1 WNHNN, CDR2 SYGVQD (reference sequence). The CDR3 region has the DNA TGCGCCAGCAGCCGTGGGGGGTTCGGTGAGCAGTTCTTC. Residues: CASSRGGFGEQFF.